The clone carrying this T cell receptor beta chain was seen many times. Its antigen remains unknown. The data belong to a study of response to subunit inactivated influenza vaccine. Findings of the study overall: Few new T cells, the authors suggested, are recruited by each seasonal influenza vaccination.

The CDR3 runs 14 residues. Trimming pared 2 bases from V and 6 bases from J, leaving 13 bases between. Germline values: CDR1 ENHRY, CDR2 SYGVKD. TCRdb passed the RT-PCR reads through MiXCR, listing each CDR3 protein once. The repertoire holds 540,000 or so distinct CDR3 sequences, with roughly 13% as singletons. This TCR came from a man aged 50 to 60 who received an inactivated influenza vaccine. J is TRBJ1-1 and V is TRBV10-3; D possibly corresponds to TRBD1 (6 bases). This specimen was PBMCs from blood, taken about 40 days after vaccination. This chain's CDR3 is CAISENYRDSEAFF. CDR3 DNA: TGTGCCATCAGTGAGAATTACAGGGATTCTGAAGCTTTCTTT.